This T cell receptor (beta chain) was documented in a study of T cells expressing NK-cell markers. Study-wide results and caveats: The study did not resolve the HCMV specificity of expanded NKG2C+ T cell clones.

Of note for this clonotype: The target antigen is unknown.

The germline CDR1 and CDR2 sequences are SGHTA and FQGNSA. The CDR3 sequence is 11 residues long. TCRdb reanalyzed the 5' RACE reads and collapses them to one entry per CDR3 protein, without DNA. This sample's table has about 150,000 distinct CDR3 sequences. This TCR was recovered from a man aged 18 to 35 in good health. The sample consisted of blood T cells: a sorted CD56 or NKG2C T cell subset, CD4+ or CD8+ T cells, or bulk PBMC T cells (not recorded which). The chain employs TRBV7-2 and TRBJ2-6. CDR3 sequence: CANSGANVLTF.